This T cell receptor (beta chain) was documented in a study of blood T cell repertoires in COVID-19. Turning to the study itself: Specimens from acute and convalescent COVID-19 originated in the United States, Italy and Spain.

The study drew participants aged about 18 to 90 years from roughly 25 US areas. Clinical history as reported by participants underpinned cohort assignment. Authors' data handling: Using reference gene primer amplification, nucleated cell counts were estimated. Sequencing used immunoSEQ multiplex PCR; TCRdb keeps in-frame clones, though not all of them. The V and J calls and clone size are taken from that table; D and trimming were inferred from the DNA. The repertoire holds 250,000 to 300,000 clones, roughly 80% seen once, with about 4% in the top ten. The CDR3 contains 10 residues. V was pared by 5 bases and J by 12 bases, with 8 bases between. Looked up from germline, CDR1 is MDHEN and CDR2 is SYDVKM.

This clonotype was obtained from a man in his thirties or forties with acute COVID-19. The sequencing input was PBMCs or T cells enriched from blood (not recorded which). The rearrangement uses TRBV28 and TRBJ2-1; D is perhaps TRBD1 (5 bases). The CDR3 DNA sequence: TGTGCCAGCAGTCGGACATCGCAGTTCTTC. Translation: CASSRTSQFF.